A selection of T cell receptor beta chains follows, all from one sample in a study of CD4 T cells in relation to SARS-CoV-2 and coronaviruses. These receptors are not linked to any known antigen. Generated by immunoSEQ multiplex PCR, the TCRdb table keeps only in-frame clones and is missing some. The table records around 23,000 clones, around 70% of them present only once. The sample consisted of CD4+ T cells from PBMCs, cultured in vitro. The receptors stem from a human donor in good health. Both conserved end residues are part of each CDR3.

>TRBJ2-1|TRBV7-7
CASSPGIAGYSGEQFF
>TRBJ2-3|TRBV7-9
CASSSWITDTQYF
>TRBJ2-7|TRBV6-2/TRBV6-3
CASSYSTEQYF
>TRBJ1-3|TRBV6-5
CATYWGGSGGTIYF
>TRBJ1-1|TRBV6-5
CASSREWNTEAFF
>TRBJ1-1|TRBV9
CASSVGSANTEAFF
>TRBJ2-3|TRBV3-1/TRBV3-2
CASSQTGLADSDTQYF
>TRBJ1-4|TRBV5-6
CASSWWTGGKEKLFF
>TRBJ2-3|TRBV18
CASSLTSGTDTQYF
>TRBJ1-2|TRBV15
CATSRDRGTGRYTF
>TRBJ1-5|TRBV28
CASRFARVSNQPQHF
>TRBJ2-2|TRBV7-2
CASSLVHGELFF
>TRBJ1-2|TRBV25-1
CASSDIGAGYGYTF
>TRBJ2-1|TRBV4-3
CASSRSGASAGVYNEQFF
>TRBJ1-3|TRBV7-8
CASSPGTGNTIYF
>TRBJ2-5|TRBV4-3
CASSRTGQETQYF
>TRBJ2-1|TRBV5-6
CASSTWQGPIPLLVNEQFF
>TRBJ2-1|TRBV21-1
CASSKGSSGRSDNEQFF
>TRBJ2-2|TRBV5-1
CASSLLQNTGELFF
>TRBJ2-3|TRBV4-2
CASSQQGLAGASTDTQYF
>TRBJ2-3|TRBV19
CASSGQGPDTQYF
>TRBJ2-4|TRBV6-2/TRBV6-3
CASSSLGTLDDIQYF
>TRBJ1-1|TRBV6-2/TRBV6-3
CASSYSWGNTEAFF
>TRBJ2-3|TRBV3-1/TRBV3-2
CASSQNRVRDTQYF
>TRBJ1-1|TRBV7-9
CASSPAGRAFF
>TRBJ2-7|TRBV29-1
CSVKDRGQVGEQYF
>TRBJ2-7|TRBV7-2
CASSFRAGPYEQYF
>TRBJ2-1|TRBV12-3/TRBV12-4
CASSLVTYNEQFF
>TRBJ1-1|TRBV6-5
CASSSDRASAEAFF
>TRBJ1-5|TRBV12-1
CASSFWDSNQPQHF
>TRBJ1-4|TRBV27
CASSLSGGVDEKLFF
>TRBJ2-7|TRBV27
CASSLDFSYEQYF
>TRBJ1-4|TRBV13
CASSLRASNEKLFF
>TRBJ2-3|TRBV18
CASSLGLESDTQYF
>TRBJ2-2|TRBV5-1
CASRGEANTGELFF
>TRBJ1-1|TRBV5-8
CASSTGLTEAFF
>TRBJ2-3|TRBV5-1
CASSLGIGSTDTQYF
>TRBJ2-7|TRBV5-5
CASSGFLGAYEQYF
>TRBJ2-2|TRBV5-1
CASSSKWEGRTGELFF
>TRBJ2-7|TRBV10-3
CAIRPSPGQGSYEQYF
>TRBJ1-2|TRBV9
CASSVSSRVDGYTF
>TRBJ1-2|TRBV27
CASSHPGQGLGGYTF
>TRBJ2-2|TRBV6-5
CASSTGWSGELFF
>TRBJ2-6|TRBV7-3
CASSLAGGNSGANVLTF
>TRBJ2-6|TRBV9
CASSETSGGTGANVLTF
>TRBJ2-7|TRBV4-1
CASSREPVREQYF
>TRBJ2-5|TRBV7-6
CASSPPGGGQETQYF
>TRBJ2-3|TRBV6-5
CASISGGFTDTQYF
>TRBJ1-2|TRBV18
CASSPPGQGIYTF
>TRBJ2-5|TRBV2
CALIGTRGAETQYF
>TRBJ2-7|TRBV6-6
CASSYGGDKSYEQYF
>TRBJ2-7|TRBV9
CASSYAPGTAYEQYF
>TRBJ2-2|TRBV10-2
CASIGTDFTGELFF